This T cell receptor beta chain was captured by sequencing in a study of T cell responses to AZD1222 COVID-19 vaccine. Germline assignment: CDR1 SGHAT and CDR2 FQNNGV. V lost 3 bases and J lost 3, with 9 bases in between. The CDR3 length is 13 residues. This clone was found a few times. Its antigen is undetermined. Overall study findings and caveats: Within unmutated variant regions lay the reported targets of nearly half of spike-specific TCRs. It should be noted that donors were predominantly white British and more often female, and clonal diversity was possibly underestimated.

Generated by immunoSEQ multiplex PCR, the TCRdb table keeps only in-frame clones and is missing some. The data contain approximately 150,000 clones, 80% to 90% of them singletons. The receptor's source is an adult in good health. The sample here was peripheral blood, taken on day 0 of AZD1222 vaccination. This rearrangement joins TRBV11-2 to TRBJ2-7, with no clear D. CDR3 sequence (DNA): TGTGCCAGCAGCTTTGGCAGTAACTACGAGCAGTACTTC. Encoded protein: CASSFGSNYEQYF.